This T cell receptor beta chain was documented in a study of T-cell memory formation after mild COVID-19. MiXCR, applied by TCRdb to the 5' RACE reads, yields one record per CDR3 protein. This sample has some 120,000 distinct CDR3 sequences; approximately 15% occur once, and the top ten carry approximately 5%. In germline, CDR1 is SGHRS, CDR2 YFSETQ. V dropped 0 bases and J dropped 2 bases, with 9 bases sitting between them. CDR3 length equals 15 residues. Remarks on this clonotype: The antigen remains undetermined.

Study-level results: CD8+ contracting clones occupied EMRA, while CD4+ ones occupied mainly CM and EM.

This sequence joins TRBV5-1 and TRBJ2-1, with D unresolved. This clonotype originated in a man aged 18 to 30 who had mild COVID-19 (a few samples of this study predate the infection). Cell type and time point are not known. The sample comprised PBMCs or a T cell subset sorted from them (not recorded which). In nucleotides, the CDR3 is TGCGCCAGCAGCTTGGGGGTGGTAGCCTACAATGAGCAGTTCTTC. It translates to CASSLGVVAYNEQFF.